The next 18 T cell receptor beta chains were all read from a single sample in a study of T cells in Graves' hyperthyroidism and ophthalmopathy. Researchers took RNA transcripts and amplified the TCR beta CDR3 regions from them. RT-PCR in the first round (using the HTBI primer set) targeted the TCR CDR3. TCRdb reprocessed the multiplex PCR reads with MiXCR, giving one entry per CDR3 protein. The sample lists about 380,000 distinct CDR3 sequences; 18% were seen once. The sequencing sample was made of blood. The receptors were sampled from a man aged 18 to 30 with Graves' ophthalmopathy.

On this clonotype itself: One junction end disagrees with the germline gene, perhaps due to a read error. The V gene is TRBV5-1, the J gene TRBJ1-3, with 8 bases that match TRBD1. CDR3 length: 16 amino acids. Germline values: CDR1 SGHRS, CDR2 YFSETQ. The CDR3 DNA sequence: TGTGCCAGCAGCCCCCGGACAGGGACGAGGGGAAACACCATATATTTT. Translated: CASSPRTGTRGNTIYF.

This clonotype has at least ten counts. J is TRBJ2-1 and V is TRBV11-3, with D perhaps TRBD2 (6 bases). Per germline, CDR1 SGHNT and CDR2 YENEEA. With 4 bases removed from V and 0 bases from J, the gap between germline ends came to 13 bases. CDR3 length equals 16 residues. CDR3 nucleotide sequence: TGTGCCAGCAGCTCAAGACTAGTCAGCTCCTACAATGAGCAGTTCTTC. As protein: CASSSRLVSSYNEQFF.

The chain links TRBV6-1 to TRBJ1-1; D is unclear. The germline CDR1 and CDR2 sequences are MNHNS and SASEGT. V was cut by 6 bases and J by 1 base, with 9 bases left in between. The CDR3 is 13 residues long. CDR3 protein: CASSITANTEAFF. The DNA for the CDR3 is TGTGCCAGCAGCATAACAGCGAACACTGAAGCTTTCTTT.

V is TRBV6-1 and J is TRBJ1-1; D is ambiguous. CDR3 size: 11 residues. V lost 5 bases, J lost 7 bases, and 8 bases lay in between. Germline lookup yields CDR1 MNHNS and CDR2 SASEGT. CDR3 in DNA: TGTGCCAGCAGTTATGACATTGAAGCTTTCTTT. Encoded protein: CASSYDIEAFF.

This clonotype was counted ten times or more. The genes are TRBV5-1 and TRBJ2-7, with 10 positions matching TRBD1. V dropped 4 bases and J dropped 7; count of bases not matched to a gene: 5. Germline CDR1 reads SGHRS; CDR2 reads YFSETQ. This CDR3 region has 13 residues. CDR3 nucleotide sequence: TGCGCCAGCAGCACGGGACAGGGGAGAGAGCAGTACTTC. Protein product: CASSTGQGREQYF. Combining the CDR3 with reference TRBV5-1 and TRBJ2-7 gives the whole variable domain KAGVTQTPRYLIKTRGQQVTLSCSPISGHRSVSWYQQTPGQGLQFLFEYFSETQRNKGNFPGRFSGRQFSNSRSEMNVSTLELGDSALYLCASSTGQGREQYFGPGTRLTVT.

The V and J genes are TRBV5-5 and TRBJ2-7; D is possibly TRBD1 (5 bases). V was shortened by 5 bases and J by 2 bases, with 14 bases between the two germline ends. Germline assignment: CDR1 SGHKS and CDR2 YYEKEE (reference sequence). There are 14 residues in the CDR3. CDR3 nucleotides: TGTGCCAGCAGACCCCAGGGTTCCCCCTACGAGCAGTACTTC. It is translated as CASRPQGSPYEQYF.

This clonotype has ten or more counts. The chain combines TRBV7-9 with TRBJ1-1; maybe TRBD1 (5 bases). Trimming took off 7 bases at V and 4 bases at J, with 22 bases between the two ends. The length of the CDR3 is 16 residues. The germline CDR1 and CDR2 sequences are SEHNR and FQNEAQ (reference sequence). For the CDR3, the DNA is TGTGCCAGCACTCCCCCCGGCGTCCCGGGGACCACTGAAGCTTTCTTT. Translation gives CASTPPGVPGTTEAFF.

The table lists this clonotype with many counts. The genes are TRBV5-1 and TRBJ2-7; the D gene is possibly TRBD1 (6 bases). Deletions cut 2 bases from V and 0 bases from J, with 9 bases between. Germline V gene lookup returns CDR1 SGHRS and CDR2 YFSETQ. The length of the CDR3 is 14 residues. The CDR3 here is CASSLRDISYEQYF. The CDR3 nucleotides are TGCGCCAGCAGCTTACGGGACATCTCCTACGAGCAGTACTTC. The complete variable domain, with remaining parts taken from reference TRBV5-1 and TRBJ2-7, reads KAGVTQTPRYLIKTRGQQVTLSCSPISGHRSVSWYQQTPGQGLQFLFEYFSETQRNKGNFPGRFSGRQFSNSRSEMNVSTLELGDSALYLCASSLRDISYEQYFGPGTRLTVT.

This sequence joins TRBV5-5 and TRBJ2-7; D remains unclear. Germline lookup yields CDR1 SGHKS and CDR2 YYEKEE (reference sequence). Between the trimmed V and J ends, which lost 1 base and 6 bases, there was a span of 14 bases. The CDR3 is 14 residues long. This chain's CDR3 is CASSLRPTHFEQYF. The CDR3 coding sequence is TGTGCCAGCAGCTTGCGGCCCACCCACTTCGAGCAGTACTTC.

The chain couples TRBV18 to TRBJ1-1; no firm D call. Trimming removed 3 bases at V and 0 bases at J, with 11 bases between. This CDR3 is built from 15 residues. Germline loops: CDR1 KGHSH, CDR2 LQKENI. CDR3 in DNA: TGTGCCAGCTCACCCCTGACAAAAATGAACACTGAAGCTTTCTTT. It translates to CASSPLTKMNTEAFF.

This rearrangement joins TRBV7-9 to TRBJ1-2; weak D call: TRBD1 (5 bases). The CDR3 runs to 16 residues. Per germline, CDR1 SEHNR and CDR2 FQNEAQ (reference sequence). V was trimmed by 3 bases and J by 4 bases, leaving 18 bases between them. The CDR3 sequence is CASSLGRAGTSYGYTF. The DNA of the CDR3 is TGTGCCAGCAGCTTGGGGCGAGCAGGCACCTCCTATGGCTACACCTTC.

This clonotype has at least ten counts. This rearrangement joins TRBV12-3 or TRBV12-4 to TRBJ2-7, with 8 bases fitting TRBD1. CDR3 length equals 14 residues. The J segment lost 7 bases and the V segment lost 4 bases, leaving 9 bases of the junction unmatched. The CDR3 sequence: CASSSPGGVWEQYF. In DNA, the CDR3 is TGTGCCAGCAGTTCCCCAGGGGGCGTGTGGGAGCAGTACTTC.

This clonotype was detected many times. V gene TRBV27 combines with J gene TRBJ2-3; the match to TRBD2 covers 12 bases. The CDR3 runs 17 residues. V was pared by 5 bases and J by 2 bases, with 8 bases of the junction left unmatched. Germline V CDR1 and CDR2: MNHEY, SMNVEV (reference sequence). The CDR3 reads CASSPLTSGGLTDTQYF. In DNA form, the CDR3 reads TGTGCCAGCAGTCCCCTGACTAGCGGGGGACTCACAGATACGCAGTATTTT.

The rearrangement joins TRBV7-9 to TRBJ2-5; TRBD1 agrees at 7 bases. J lost 2 bases, V lost 3 bases, and 3 bases had no gene match. Looked up from germline, CDR1 is SEHNR and CDR2 is FQNEAQ (reference sequence). The CDR3 consists of 14 residues. DNA of the CDR3: TGTGCCAGCAGCTTCGGGACAGATCAAGAGACCCAGTACTTC. Translation gives CASSFGTDQETQYF.

In its sample, this clonotype was seen once. A much larger clone lies a single base off, so this may be a read error. The V gene is TRBV4-1, the J gene TRBJ1-1; D remains ambiguous. V lost 1 base to trimming and J lost 3 bases, with 21 bases between them. The CDR3 covers 18 residues. Per the germline V gene, CDR1 is MGHRA and CDR2 is YSYEKL. The CDR3 sequence: CASSQVPLHRDGDTEAFF. Here the CDR3 DNA reads TGCGCCAGCAGCCAAGTTCCCCTTCATCGTGACGGGGACACTGAAGCTTTCTTT.

There are a few counts of this clonotype. The chain links TRBV20-1 to TRBJ1-1; maybe TRBD1 (5 bases). The CDR3 spans 13 residues. V was clipped by 4 bases and J by 1 base, with 10 bases between them. Germline values: CDR1 DFQATT, CDR2 SNEGSKA (reference sequence). CDR3 sequence reads: CSATGLRNTEAFF. The CDR3 DNA follows: TGCAGTGCTACGGGACTGCGGAACACTGAAGCTTTCTTT.

This clonotype was seen ten or more times. The chain uses TRBV28 and TRBJ2-3, with 7 bases aligning to TRBD1. Germline loops: CDR1 MDHEN, CDR2 SYDVKM. The CDR3 is made up of 17 amino acids. V gave up 2 bases and J gave up 4 bases; unmatched junction bases: 12. The CDR3: CASSLRRQGIIPDTQYF. CDR3 DNA: TGTGCCAGCAGTTTACGCCGACAGGGTATCATTCCAGATACGCAGTATTTT.

The J gene is TRBJ2-7, the V gene TRBV6-9; 8 nucleotides match TRBD2. CDR1 and CDR2 (germline): MNHGY, SVAAGI. The CDR3 has 14 amino acids. The trim removed 4 bases at V and 5 bases at J, leaving 7 bases unmatched. CDR3 nucleotides: TGTGCCAGCAGTTCGACTAGCGTTTTCGACGAGCAGTACTTC. Translating it yields CASSSTSVFDEQYF.